The 5 T cell receptor beta chains listed next were all sequenced from one sample in a study of T cells in Graves' hyperthyroidism and ophthalmopathy. The TCR beta CDR3 regions underwent amplification using RNA transcripts as the source. The primer set for the first-round RT-PCR of the TCR CDR3 was HTBI. TCRdb passed the multiplex PCR reads through MiXCR, listing each CDR3 protein once. The sample contains 330,000 or so distinct CDR3 sequences, over 15% of which appear only once. The sequencing sample was made of blood. These receptors all stem from a middle-aged woman with Graves' ophthalmopathy.

This clonotype was observed a few times. The chain recombines TRBV30 with TRBJ2-6; D gene unclear. The CDR3 is made up of 14 amino acids. V was trimmed by 8 bases and J by 1 base, leaving 12 bases between them. Looked up from germline, CDR1 is GTSNPN and CDR2 is SVGIG (reference sequence). The CDR3 protein is CAHPRTSGANVLTF. The CDR3 DNA sequence: TGTGCCCACCCGAGGACGTCTGGGGCCAACGTCCTGACTTTC. Complete variable domain (other parts from reference TRBV30 and TRBJ2-6): SQTIHQWPATLVQPVGSPLSLECTVEGTSNPNLYWYRQAAGRGLQLLFYSVGIGQISSEVPQNLSASRPQDRQFILSSKKLLLSDSGFYLCAHPRTSGANVLTFGAGSRLTVL.

Here the CDR3 reads CASSGGGRTEAFF. CDR3 nucleotide sequence: TGTGCCAGCTCCGGGGGGGGAAGAACTGAAGCTTTCTTT. The genes are TRBV18 and TRBJ1-1, with D possibly matching TRBD1 (5 bases). Germline CDR1 reads KGHSH; CDR2 reads LQKENI. The CDR3 length is 13 residues. V was shortened by 6 bases and J by 5 bases, with 13 bases between the two germline ends.

This clonotype was seen repeatedly, ten times or more. The chain carries TRBV6-5 and TRBJ2-5; TRBD1 is a possible D gene (6 bases). The CDR3 runs 14 residues. Germline-derived CDR1 and CDR2 are MNHEY and SVGAGI. Trimming cost V 5 bases and J 2 bases, with 12 bases left between them. In DNA, the CDR3 is TGTGCCAGCAGTAGATCGGACAGTCAAGAGACCCAGTACTTC. Translation gives CASSRSDSQETQYF.

This clonotype was seen many times. The chain is built from TRBV4-2 and TRBJ1-3; no firm D call. Germline V gene sequence: CDR1 LGHNA, CDR2 YNFKEQ. The CDR3 totals 18 residues. The V gene lost 0 bases and the J gene lost 0 bases, with 15 bases spanning the gap. The CDR3 DNA reads TGTGCCAGCAGCCAAGACCTTCGTGGCCAGAGCTCTGGAAACACCATATATTTT. Amino acid sequence: CASSQDLRGQSSGNTIYF.

This clonotype was seen repeatedly, ten times or more. The rearrangement uses TRBV19 and TRBJ2-7; 11 bases line up with TRBD2. The CDR3 consists of 14 residues. CDR1 LNHDA and CDR2 SQIVND come from the germline V gene (reference sequence). V shed 5 bases and J 3 bases; nucleotides not matched to a gene: 3. CDR3 protein: CASSPLAGDYEQYF. The CDR3 nucleotides read TGTGCCAGTAGTCCACTAGCGGGGGACTACGAGCAGTACTTC. Full variable domain (rest looked up from reference TRBV19 and TRBJ2-7): DGGITQSPKYLFRKEGQNVTLSCEQNLNHDAMYWYRQDPGQGLRLIYYSQIVNDFQKGDIAEGYSVSREKKESFPLTVTSAQKNPTAFYLCASSPLAGDYEQYFGPGTRLTVT.